This TCR beta chain stems from a study of cytomegalovirus exposure and HLA in healthy donors. Findings of the study overall: Diagnosis of cytomegalovirus status made by the classifier reportedly showed high specificity and sensitivity.

Points on this clone: Its antigen is currently unknown. Germline is not matched at one junction end, which may reflect a read error.

Germline values: CDR1 SGHTA, CDR2 FQGNSA. There are 11 residues in the CDR3. Assay used: immunoSEQ multiplex PCR; TCRdb lists only in-frame clones, some missing. Of around 98,000 clones listed, roughly 89% are singletons. The clonotype originates from a woman younger than 45 in good health and CMV-seronegative. The chain uses TRBV7-2 and TRBJ1-1; D not certain. Sequences were obtained from PBMCs. CDR3 residues: CASSSSGSRLF. In nucleotides, the CDR3 is TGTGCCAGCAGCTCGTCCGGGTCGAGACTTTTT.